This T cell receptor beta chain was sequenced in a study of T cells in Graves' hyperthyroidism and ophthalmopathy. Findings and caveats of the study: Blood samples included most of the expanded thyroid clonotypes exceeding 0.001.

This clonotype occurred many times. Its antigen is currently unknown. The CDR3 covers 13 residues. The V end was cut by 2 bases, the J end by 8 bases, with 12 bases between. CDR1 and CDR2 (germline): SGHDN, FVKESK. Amplified TCR beta CDR3 regions derived from RNA transcripts. Initially, a first-round RT-PCR of the TCR CDR3 employed the HTBI primer set. MiXCR, run by TCRdb on the multiplex PCR reads, gives a single entry per CDR3 protein. Among about 290,000 distinct CDR3 sequences listed, roughly 13% were seen once. This clonotype was obtained from a woman aged 40-49 years with Graves' hyperthyroidism. The chain links TRBV14 to TRBJ1-2; D is undetermined. The source material was blood. This chain's CDR3 is CASSQHQSGGYTF. The CDR3 bases are TGTGCCAGCAGCCAACACCAAAGCGGCGGCTACACCTTC.